This TCR beta chain was identified during a study of cytomegalovirus exposure and HLA in healthy donors. General study findings and limits: Among CMV-associated TCR beta chains, most appeared HLA-restricted in a later analysis. A later examination showed that TCR association rates differed by HLA locus, with DRB1 most and HLA-C fewest.

There are 17 residues in the CDR3. The V end was cut by 7 bases, the J end by 1 base, with 22 bases between. Germline assignment: CDR1 MDHEN and CDR2 SYDVKM. As to this clone: The antigen is unknown.

The PCR made use of 60 Vbeta and 13 Jbeta primers. Sequenced by immunoSEQ multiplex PCR; TCRdb stores in-frame clones only, minus some. The sample lists about 190,000 clones, 70% to 80% occurring once. The chain couples TRBV28 to TRBJ2-5, with D possibly TRBD2 on 7 matching bases. This clonotype was sampled from a young woman in good health and CMV-seropositive. Sequencing input: PBMCs. This chain's CDR3 is CASNPGAGRRGQETQYF. The DNA for the CDR3 is TGTGCCAGCAACCCGGGGGCCGGGAGGAGGGGCCAAGAGACCCAGTACTTC.